Presented here are 4 T cell receptor beta chains from one specimen sequenced in a study of T cell repertoires in cytomegalovirus infection. These receptors are not linked to any known antigen. TCRdb re-derived calls from the reads in MiXCR, one entry per CDR3 protein. The table records fewer than 900,000 distinct CDR3 sequences, under 35% of them present only once. The sample was cultured CD8+ T cells from PBMCs, taken from culture after CMV antigen stimulation. These receptors were collected from a human donor in good health (CMV status not recorded). Some clones in this sample may be carry-over from other donors' samples.

The rearrangement joins TRBV29-1 to TRBJ2-2, with a possible D match to TRBD2 (5 bases). The CDR3 has 16 amino acids. Germline CDR1 reads SQVTM; CDR2 reads ANQGSEA. Between the trimmed V and J ends, which lost 7 bases and 2 bases, there was a span of 20 bases. In DNA form, the CDR3 reads TGCAGCGCCACCCCGGCGGGTGTTCTAAACACCGGGGAGCTGTTTTTT. Translated, it gives CSATPAGVLNTGELFF.

This chain connects TRBV27 to TRBJ2-3; 12 bases line up with TRBD2. Germline values: CDR1 MNHEY, CDR2 SMNVEV (reference sequence). The CDR3 covers 14 residues. V was pared by 6 bases and J by 7 bases, with 5 bases of the junction left unmatched. The CDR3, as DNA: TGTGCCAGCAGCCCGACTAGCGGGGGTTATACGCAGTATTTT. This encodes CASSPTSGGYTQYF.

This chain links TRBV6-5 with TRBJ1-1, with 8 bases that match TRBD1. V trimming: 7 bases; J trimming: 3 bases; junction bases outside the gene matches: 10. Per germline, CDR1 MNHEY and CDR2 SVGAGI. This CDR3 region has 15 residues. CDR3 sequence reads: CASTFGQGRDTEAFF. CDR3 coding DNA: TGTGCCAGCACCTTCGGACAGGGTCGGGACACTGAAGCTTTCTTT.

Concerning this clonotype itself: This may be a read error, as it is one base from a much larger clone. The rearrangement links TRBV11-3 to TRBJ2-5; D is unresolved. This CDR3 spans 14 amino acids. Trimming took 4 bases from V and 5 from J, leaving 14 bases between them. Per germline, CDR1 SGHNT and CDR2 YENEEA. CDR3 sequence reads: CASSSQEAWETQYF. The CDR3 DNA follows: TGTGCCAGCAGCTCCCAGGAAGCGTGGGAGACCCAGTACTTC.